The 8 T cell receptor beta chains below come from one sample, sequenced in a study of blood T cell repertoires in COVID-19. Sequencing was performed with immunoSEQ multiplex PCR; in TCRdb, only in-frame clones are kept and a portion is missing. The sample consists of tens of thousands of clones, about 88% of them appearing once. Input material: peripheral blood. The source is a human donor in a cohort sampled during active COVID-19.

Only one count was recorded for this clone. The chain couples TRBV6-5 to TRBJ2-1; D gene ambiguous. Germline CDR1 is MNHEY and CDR2 is SVGAGI. CDR3 length equals 15 residues. V gave up 3 bases and J gave up 0 bases, with 9 bases separating them. Here the CDR3 reads CASSYRVSSYNEQFF. The CDR3 coding sequence is TGTGCCAGCAGTTATCGGGTGAGCTCCTACAATGAGCAGTTCTTC.

This clone was counted a few times. This sequence joins TRBV19 and TRBJ2-2; 7 bases are a match to TRBD1. The germline V gene encodes CDR1 LNHDA and CDR2 SQIVND (reference sequence). V was clipped by 7 bases and J by 4 bases; unmatched bases: 6. This CDR3 contains 14 residues. CDR3 nucleotide sequence: TGTGCCAGTACCCAACAGGGGACCACCGGGGAGCTGTTTTTT. Translation: CASTQQGTTGELFF.

The CDR3 region is CASGISSATNEKLFF. The CDR3 coding sequence is TGTGCCAGCGGTATATCGTCGGCAACTAATGAAAAACTGTTTTTT. The chain has TRBV28 and TRBJ1-4; D is undetermined. Germline lookup yields CDR1 MDHEN and CDR2 SYDVKM. Trimming took off 8 bases at V and 0 bases at J, with 13 bases between the two ends. This CDR3 region has 15 residues.

V gene TRBV6-2 or TRBV6-3 combines with J gene TRBJ2-1; unclear D gene. The ends were cut back, 5 bases at V and 1 base at J, with 9 bases in the middle. The germline V gene encodes CDR1 MNHEY and CDR2 SVGEGT. The CDR3 consists of 14 residues. CDR3 DNA: TGTGCCAGCAGTACGGGTTTTTCCTACAATGAGCAGTTCTTC. Residues: CASSTGFSYNEQFF.

The chain links TRBV18 to TRBJ1-4, with 8 nucleotides matching TRBD1. Germline assignment: CDR1 KGHSH and CDR2 LQKENI. After removal of 4 bases from V and 0 bases from J, the junction contained 4 bases not matched to a gene. CDR3 size: 16 residues. The CDR3 DNA reads as TGTGCCAGCTCACTGCCGGGACAGGCAACTAATGAAAAACTGTTTTTT. The encoded protein is CASSLPGQATNEKLFF.

This chain connects TRBV2 to TRBJ1-2, with D maybe TRBD1 (6 bases). V was clipped by 6 bases and J by 0 bases, with 8 bases between them. CDR3 length: 13 residues. CDR1 and CDR2 from the germline V gene are SNHLY and FYNNEI. The CDR3 protein is CASRQGPNYGYTF. In DNA, the CDR3 is TGTGCCAGCAGACAGGGACCTAACTATGGCTACACCTTC.

This chain links TRBV5-1 with TRBJ2-7, with 8 bases that match TRBD2. CDR1 is SGHRS, CDR2 YFSETQ, per germline. The CDR3 runs 13 residues. V shed 4 bases, J shed 3 bases, and the junction held 3 bases outside the gene matches. The CDR3 DNA reads TGCGCCAGCAGCCCGGGGGGGGTCTACGAGCAGTACTTC. Its translation is CASSPGGVYEQYF.

The chain uses TRBV5-1 and TRBJ2-2; D unclear. Per the germline V gene, CDR1 is SGHRS and CDR2 is YFSETQ. Deletions cut 8 bases from V and 0 bases from J, with 8 bases between. The CDR3 is 13 amino acids. DNA for the CDR3: TGCGCCAGGACCACAGCGAACACCGGGGAGCTGTTTTTT. Translated, it gives CARTTANTGELFF.